This T cell receptor beta chain was documented in a study of response to subunit inactivated influenza vaccine. Study-wide findings and caveats: It was suggested by the authors that few new T cells are recruited by each seasonal influenza vaccination.

The sample holds many counts of this clonotype. As yet, its antigen is unknown. This CDR3 spans 14 amino acids. CDR1 is SGHTA, CDR2 FQGNSA, per germline. Unmatched junction bases numbered 4, after V lost 4 bases and J lost 4 bases. TCRdb itself ran the RT-PCR reads through MiXCR, one entry per CDR3 protein. Of about 190,000 distinct CDR3 sequences listed, roughly an eighth are singletons. The source was CD8+ T cells sorted from PBMCs, collected 5 days after vaccination. The chain carries TRBV7-2 and TRBJ2-1, with 7 positions matching TRBD1. This clonotype originated in a man aged 50-60 years who received an inactivated influenza vaccine. CDR3 protein: CASSSGTDYNEQFF. DNA of the CDR3: TGTGCCAGCAGCTCCGGGACAGATTACAATGAGCAGTTCTTC.